This T cell receptor beta chain was identified in a study of T cell responses to AZD1222 COVID-19 vaccine. Study observations and caveats: Just a handful of AZD1222 recipients were seropositive at baseline. No repertoire was sampled before or during the peak T cell response, only after it.

Produced via immunoSEQ multiplex PCR; TCRdb's table is partial and in-frame only. The sample carries 120,000 or so clones, 87% recorded once. Concerning this clone: Its matching antigen is unknown.

This CDR3 is built from 16 residues. V lost 0 bases and J 2 bases, leaving 13 bases between the germline ends. Per the germline V gene, CDR1 is SGHTA and CDR2 is FQGNSA. Sequenced here: peripheral blood, sampled on day 0 of AZD1222 vaccination. The chain has TRBV7-2 and TRBJ2-5; D is undetermined. The TCR comes from an adult in good health. DNA of the CDR3: TGTGCCAGCAGCTTAGCCACAGCCCTTCTTCAAGAGACCCAGTACTTC. Translating gives CASSLATALLQETQYF.